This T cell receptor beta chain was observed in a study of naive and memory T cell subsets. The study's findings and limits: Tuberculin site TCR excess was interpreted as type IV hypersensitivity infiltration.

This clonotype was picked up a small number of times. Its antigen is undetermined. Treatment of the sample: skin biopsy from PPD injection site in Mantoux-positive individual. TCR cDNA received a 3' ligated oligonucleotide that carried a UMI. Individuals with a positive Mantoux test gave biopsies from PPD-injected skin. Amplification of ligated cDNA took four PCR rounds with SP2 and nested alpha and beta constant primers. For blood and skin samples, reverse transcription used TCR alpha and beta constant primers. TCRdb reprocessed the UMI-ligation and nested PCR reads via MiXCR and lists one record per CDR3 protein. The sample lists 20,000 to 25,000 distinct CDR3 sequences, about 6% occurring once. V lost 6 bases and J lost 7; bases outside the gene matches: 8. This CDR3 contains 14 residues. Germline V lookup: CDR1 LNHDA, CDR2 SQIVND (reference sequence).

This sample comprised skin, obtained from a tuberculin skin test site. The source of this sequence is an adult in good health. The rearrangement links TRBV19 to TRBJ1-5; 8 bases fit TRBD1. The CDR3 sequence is CASRPGQGGQPQHF. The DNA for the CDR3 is TGTGCCAGTAGACCCGGACAGGGTGGACAGCCCCAGCATTTT.